This paragraph covers one T cell receptor beta chain sequence. This table comes from immunoSEQ multiplex PCR, and its TCRdb copy is limited to in-frame clones, with some not included. The repertoire has 75,000 to 100,000 clones, around nine tenths of them found once; the top ten carry under 0.55%. These data are taken from a study of OX40 agonist ivuxolimab in advanced cancers. The CDR3 runs to 14 residues. The V end was cut by 3 bases, the J end by 7 bases, with 13 bases between. Germline V gene lookup returns CDR1 KGHSH and CDR2 LQKENI. This receptor was taken from an adult with an advanced solid tumor such as melanoma, head and neck, liver or kidney cancer. The source material was CD4+ or CD8+ T cells sorted from blood, sampled in a trial of the OX40 agonist ivuxolimab. The J gene is TRBJ2-1, the V gene TRBV18; maybe TRBD2 (5 bases). CDR3 nucleotides: TGTGCCAGCTCACCGAGGCTCGGGGTTAATGAGCAGTTCTTC. The encoded protein is CASSPRLGVNEQFF. Together with reference TRBV18 and TRBJ2-1, the CDR3 gives the full variable domain: NAGVMQNPRHLVRRRGQEARLRCSPMKGHSHVYWYRQLPEEGLKFMVYLQKENIIDESGMPKERFSAEFPKEGPSILRIQQVVRGDSAAYFCASSPRLGVNEQFFGPGTRLTVL.